These 22 T cell receptor beta chains were all obtained from the same sample, sequenced in a study of blood T cell repertoires in COVID-19. The method was immunoSEQ multiplex PCR; TCRdb's version includes in-frame clones alone and lacks a portion of them. The sample records over 250,000 clones, about nine tenths being singletons. Sample: peripheral blood. All receptors derive from a man aged 45 to 65 with acute or convalescent COVID-19.

The chain employs TRBV18 and TRBJ1-1, with TRBD1 identical over 10 bases. The CDR3 consists of 16 residues. Germline trimming cut 4 bases from V and 3 bases from J; bases unmatched to any gene: 8. CDR1 is KGHSH, CDR2 LQKENI, per germline. The CDR3 loop is CASSQWGTGVDTEAFF. CDR3 nucleotide sequence: TGTGCCAGCTCACAGTGGGGGACAGGGGTGGACACTGAAGCTTTCTTT.

V is TRBV27 and J is TRBJ1-2, with 7 nucleotides matching TRBD1. Germline V gene sequence: CDR1 MNHEY, CDR2 SMNVEV (reference sequence). Trimming took 2 bases from V and 4 from J; bases not matched to a gene: 7. This CDR3 has 15 residues. CDR3 in DNA: TGTGCCAGCAGTTTAACGAGGGACAGCGTCTATGGCTACACCTTC. Amino acids: CASSLTRDSVYGYTF.

As DNA, the CDR3 is TGTGCCAGCAGTGAAGTAGGGGCCCATGGTCGTCAGCCCCAGCATTTT. Its translation: CASSEVGAHGRQPQHF. The chain links TRBV6-1 to TRBJ1-5; weak D call: TRBD1 (5 bases). Germline V CDR1 and CDR2: MNHNS, SASEGT. Between the trimmed V and J ends, which lost 1 base and 6 bases, there was a span of 16 bases. The CDR3 is 16 amino acids.

V usage is TRBV18 and J usage is TRBJ2-2; 8 bases are a match to TRBD2. With 2 bases clipped from V and 4 bases from J, the junction kept 6 bases outside the gene matches. Germline V CDR1 and CDR2: KGHSH, LQKENI. The CDR3 has 16 amino acids. The CDR3 protein is CASSPSSGRSTGELFF. For the CDR3, the DNA is TGTGCCAGCTCACCATCTAGCGGGCGATCCACCGGGGAGCTGTTTTTT.

Turning to this clone: Other DNA variants within this sample encode the same CDR3. V gene TRBV18 combines with J gene TRBJ2-3; 7 bases line up with TRBD1. Trimming removed 6 bases from V and 1 base from J; junction bases left unmatched: 4. The CDR3 is made up of 14 amino acids. CDR1 is KGHSH, CDR2 LQKENI, per germline. CDR3 bases: TGTGCCAGCTCGCCTACAGGGGGCACAGATACGCAGTATTTT. Its translation: CASSPTGGTDTQYF. Drawing the rest from reference TRBV18 and TRBJ2-3, the complete variable domain is NAGVMQNPRHLVRRRGQEARLRCSPMKGHSHVYWYRQLPEEGLKFMVYLQKENIIDESGMPKERFSAEFPKEGPSILRIQQVVRGDSAAYFCASSPTGGTDTQYFGPGTRLTVL.

This chain connects TRBV6-5 to TRBJ1-3; D ambiguous. The germline V and J ends were trimmed by 9 bases and 3 bases, with 6 bases remaining between them. Germline V gene lookup returns CDR1 MNHEY and CDR2 SVGAGI. CDR3 length: 11 amino acids. The CDR3 region has the DNA TGTGCCAGACGGGGTGGAAACACCATATATTTT. Translating gives CARRGGNTIYF.

This clone came up once. This chain links TRBV5-5 with TRBJ1-6; maybe TRBD1 (5 bases). Germline-derived CDR1 and CDR2 are SGHKS and YYEKEE (reference sequence). There are 15 residues in the CDR3. V was clipped by 0 bases and J by 11 bases, with 15 bases between them. The CDR3 loop reads CASSLEGFAYPPLHF. The CDR3 DNA follows: TGTGCCAGCAGCTTGGAGGGGTTTGCTTACCCACCCCTCCACTTT.

This clone is categorized as medium-sized. The chain is built from TRBV30 and TRBJ1-2; 7 bases align to TRBD1. Germline-derived CDR1 and CDR2 are GTSNPN and SVGIG (reference sequence). Unmatched junction bases numbered 4, after V lost 5 bases and J lost 4 bases. The CDR3 length is 12 residues. CDR3 sequence (DNA): TGTGCCTGGCAGGGGGGAATCTATGGCTACACCTTC. It codes for CAWQGGIYGYTF.

The V call is TRBV12-3 or TRBV12-4, the J call TRBJ1-5, with D maybe TRBD1 (5 bases). V was trimmed by 8 bases and J by 4 bases, leaving 9 bases between them. The CDR3 totals 12 residues. CDR3 sequence (DNA): TGTGCCAGCCAGACAGAGAATCAGCCCCAGCATTTT. Its protein product is CASQTENQPQHF.

CDR3 in amino acids: CASSQVSAGGPDTGELFF. CDR3 coding DNA: TGTGCCAGCAGCCAAGTTTCAGCGGGGGGGCCGGACACCGGGGAGCTGTTTTTT. This chain joins TRBV3-1 (or the pseudogene TRBV3-2) and TRBJ2-2; 10 nucleotides match TRBD2. The CDR3 consists of 18 residues. Germline V gene data show CDR1 as LGHDT and CDR2 as YNNKEL (reference sequence). The ends lost 1 base at V and 3 bases at J; junction bases unmatched: 8.

About this clone: Other DNA sequences in the sample encode the same CDR3. The chain recombines TRBV5-1 with TRBJ2-7; no clear D. The CDR3 loop spans 13 amino acids. Germline CDR1 SGHRS, CDR2 YFSETQ. Trimming took off 2 bases at V and 3 bases at J, with 9 bases between the two ends. The CDR3 region is CASSFSGSYEQYF. CDR3 in DNA: TGCGCCAGCAGCTTTTCGGGTAGCTACGAGCAGTACTTC.

The rearrangement joins TRBV3-1 (or the pseudogene TRBV3-2) to TRBJ1-1; tentative D call: TRBD1 (6 bases). The germline V gene has CDR1 LGHDT and CDR2 YNNKEL (reference sequence). The CDR3 totals 16 residues. The V gene lost 3 bases and the J gene lost 3 bases, with 17 bases spanning the gap. CDR3 region: CASSHPRGPFDTEAFF. As DNA, the CDR3 is TGTGCCAGCAGCCACCCCAGGGGCCCCTTTGACACTGAAGCTTTCTTT.

This chain links TRBV10-3 with TRBJ1-4, with 10 positions matching TRBD1. CDR3 length equals 16 residues. Germline V gene lookup returns CDR1 ENHRY and CDR2 SYGVKD. V dropped 11 bases and J dropped 0; count of bases not matched to a gene: 9. CDR3 loop: CAAGTGEVTTNEKLFF. The CDR3 region has the DNA TGTGCCGCCGGGACAGGGGAGGTGACAACTAATGAAAAACTGTTTTTT.

The chain employs TRBV5-1 and TRBJ2-2; a weak D match, TRBD2 (5 bases). This CDR3 comprises 14 residues. Trimming took 5 bases from V and 6 from J, leaving 14 bases between them. Germline V gives CDR1 SGHRS, CDR2 YFSETQ. The CDR3 loop is CASSPRRGPGELFF. CDR3 bases: TGCGCCAGCAGTCCTAGGAGAGGGCCCGGGGAGCTGTTTTTT.

CDR3 bases: TGTGCCAGCAGCCCCCTACTAGGTTCCTCCTACAATGAGCAGTTCTTC. Translation gives CASSPLLGSSYNEQFF. This chain connects TRBV7-9 to TRBJ2-1; the D gene is possibly TRBD2 (5 bases). The ends were cut back, 5 bases at V and 0 bases at J, with 14 bases in the middle. The CDR3 is 16 amino acids. Germline V gene lookup returns CDR1 SEHNR and CDR2 FQNEAQ (reference sequence). Complete variable domain (other parts from reference TRBV7-9 and TRBJ2-1): DTGVSQNPRHKITKRGQNVTFRCDPISEHNRLYWYRQTLGQGPEFLTYFQNEAQLEKSRLLSDRFSAERPKGSFSTLEIQRTEQGDSAMYLCASSPLLGSSYNEQFFGPGTRLTVL.

The chain has TRBV11-3 and TRBJ2-1; 12 nucleotides match TRBD2. Looked up from germline, CDR1 is SGHNT and CDR2 is YENEEA. With V trimmed by 5 bases and J by 5 bases, 1 base remained unmatched. The CDR3 has 14 amino acids. The CDR3 spells CASSRTSGDNEQFF. The CDR3 coding sequence is TGTGCCAGCAGCCGGACTAGCGGGGACAATGAGCAGTTCTTC.

This clone showed up just once. The chain employs TRBV12-5 and TRBJ1-1; 9 bases agree with TRBD1. Per the germline V gene, CDR1 is LGHNT and CDR2 is FRNRAP. V lost 2 bases and J lost 5; bases outside the gene matches: 12. The CDR3 spans 17 residues. CDR3 DNA: TGTGCTAGTGGTTTGCCTACAGGGGGCGCTGGGAAAACTGAAGCTTTCTTT. Protein product: CASGLPTGGAGKTEAFF.

This chain connects TRBV18 to TRBJ1-1; D is unclear. CDR1 and CDR2 from the germline V gene are KGHSH and LQKENI. V lost 1 base and J lost 1, with 10 bases in between. The CDR3 sequence is 15 residues long. The CDR3 here is CASSPQEASNTEAFF. CDR3 nucleotide sequence: TGTGCCAGCTCACCACAGGAGGCTTCGAACACTGAAGCTTTCTTT.

The rearrangement uses TRBV6-6 and TRBJ1-2; 8 bases agree with TRBD1. The V gene end was trimmed by 5 bases and the J gene end by 5 bases; junction bases not matched to a gene: 16. Germline CDR1 MNHNY, CDR2 SVGAGI (reference sequence). The length of the CDR3 is 17 residues. CDR3 nucleotide sequence: TGTGCCAGCAGTCCCCGGGCAGGGGGCGATCCGAGGTATGGCTACACCTTC. Residues: CASSPRAGGDPRYGYTF.

The CDR3 sequence: CASSLGRTDSLDTQYF. The CDR3 region has the DNA TGTGCCAGCAGCTTGGGCCGGACAGATAGTCTGGATACGCAGTATTTT. The chain joins TRBV7-3 to TRBJ2-3; weak D call: TRBD1 (6 bases). V was clipped by 3 bases and J by 6 bases, with 19 bases between them. This CDR3 has 16 amino acids. In germline, CDR1 is SGHTA, CDR2 FQGTGA.

The rearrangement joins TRBV28 to TRBJ2-3, with TRBD1 matching 8 bases. This CDR3 region has 15 residues. Unmatched junction bases numbered 4, after V lost 2 bases and J lost 3 bases. Per the germline V gene, CDR1 is MDHEN and CDR2 is SYDVKM. The CDR3, as DNA: TGTGCCAGCAGTTTAGTCCAGGGGGCAACAGATACGCAGTATTTT. Translation gives CASSLVQGATDTQYF.

For the CDR3, the DNA is TGTGCCAGCAGTGAGGGACAGGGAGGAGACGAGCAGTACTTC. It codes for CASSEGQGGDEQYF. The chain joins TRBV2 to TRBJ2-7, with TRBD1 matching 9 bases. Germline assignment: CDR1 SNHLY and CDR2 FYNNEI. CDR3 length equals 14 residues. Unmatched junction bases numbered 5, after V lost 3 bases and J lost 5 bases.